This T cell receptor (beta chain) was recorded in a study of cytomegalovirus exposure and HLA in healthy donors. The CDR3 has 15 residues. Germline CDR1 reads LGHNA; CDR2 reads YNFKEQ. V was pared by 0 bases and J by 0 bases, with 5 bases between. PCR involved 60 Vbeta and 13 Jbeta primers. Sequenced by immunoSEQ multiplex PCR; TCRdb stores in-frame clones only, minus some. This sample has 90,000 to 130,000 clones, with approximately 60% found just once. Unrecorded immune exposures were likely, despite nominal health at sampling. Specimen: PBMCs. This clonotype was sampled from a woman in her thirties in good health and CMV-seronegative. This rearrangement joins TRBV4-2 to TRBJ1-4; no clear D gene. The CDR3 region is CASSQERSTNEKLFF. CDR3 DNA sequence: TGTGCCAGCAGCCAAGAGCGGTCAACTAATGAAAAACTGTTTTTT.